A selection of T cell receptor beta chains follows, all from one sample in a study of T cell repertoires in cytomegalovirus infection. One entry per CDR3 protein, called by TCRdb with MiXCR from the reads. This sample carries approximately 1,000,000 distinct CDR3 sequences, less than 35% of them seen once, and the ten largest clones take more than 13%. Their antigen targets remain unknown. The source was cultured CD8+ T cells from PBMCs, collected from culture after CMV antigen stimulation. Every receptor here comes from a human donor in good health (CMV status not recorded). Some clones in this sample may be carry-over from other donors' samples. The CDR3 runs from the conserved cysteine through the conserved F or W. The D gene is left open where the match is weak. For some rows the clone size is stated as once, few or many, or as a class when expanded; others skip it.

D: .; size: .; V: TRBV15; J: TRBJ2-2; DNA: TGTGCCACCAGCAGAGATCAAGTCGACACCGGGGAGCTGTTTTTT; CDR3: CATSRDQVDTGELFF
D: TRBD1; size: few; V: TRBV27; J: TRBJ1-6; DNA: TGTGCCTCCGGGACAGGGGGAATATTTTATAATTCACCCCTCCACTTT; CDR3: CASGTGGIFYNSPLHF
D: .; size: .; V: TRBV5-4; J: TRBJ2-1; DNA: TGTGCCAGCAGCTCGCCGGGACACTACAATGAGCAGTTCTTC; CDR3: CASSSPGHYNEQFF
D: .; size: once; V: TRBV19; J: TRBJ1-5; DNA: TGTGCCAGTTCAAGAAGCGATAGCAATCAGCCCCAGCATTTT; CDR3: CASSRSDSNQPQHF
D: .; size: .; V: TRBV7-9; J: TRBJ2-5; DNA: TGTGCCAGCAGCTTAGGGACGCTCATTAGTTCGGAGACCCAGTACTTC; CDR3: CASSLGTLISSETQYF
D: TRBD1; size: few; V: TRBV9; J: TRBJ1-4; DNA: TGTGCCAGCAGCGCTCAGGGGGCTGCAACTAATGAAAAACTGTTTTTT; CDR3: CASSAQGAATNEKLFF
D: TRBD2; size: .; V: TRBV4-1; J: TRBJ2-1; DNA: TGCGCCAGCAGCTCTAGCGGGGGGTGGGAGCAGTTCTTC; CDR3: CASSSSGGWEQFF
D: TRBD2; size: .; V: TRBV6-1; J: TRBJ2-1; DNA: TGTGCCAGCAGTGAATATAGCGGGGGAGAGCAGTTCTTC; CDR3: CASSEYSGGEQFF
D: .; size: .; V: TRBV15; J: TRBJ1-2; DNA: TGTGCCACCAGCAGAGATCAGGGAAGCTACACCTTC; CDR3: CATSRDQGSYTF
D: TRBD1; size: once; V: TRBV6-1; J: TRBJ2-7; DNA: TGTGCCAACAGTGCAGGGGGCGGACACGAGCAGTACTTC; CDR3: CANSAGGGHEQYF
D: .; size: .; V: TRBV7-2; J: TRBJ2-1; DNA: TGTGCCAGCACCTCCGGACCGTACAGAAACAATGAGCAGTTCTTC; CDR3: CASTSGPYRNNEQFF
D: .; size: few; V: TRBV27; J: TRBJ2-7; DNA: TGTGCCAGCAGCAATAACAGGGTTTACGAGCAGTACTTC; CDR3: CASSNNRVYEQYF
D: TRBD2; size: .; V: TRBV19; J: TRBJ2-1; DNA: TGTGCCAGTAGTATAGGTTGGTTAGCGGGGGGCCTGAGCTCCTACAATGAGCAGTTCTTC; CDR3: CASSIGWLAGGLSSYNEQFF
D: TRBD1; size: .; V: TRBV5-6; J: TRBJ2-5; DNA: TGTGCCAGCAGCATCGGGACAGACCAAGAGACCCAGTACTTC; CDR3: CASSIGTDQETQYF
D: .; size: .; V: TRBV11-1; J: TRBJ2-1; DNA: TGTGCCAGCAGTTATTCCAATGAGCGGTTCTTC; CDR3: CASSYSNERFF
D: .; size: .; V: TRBV9; J: TRBJ2-4; DNA: TGTGCCAGCAGCGTAGAAGGCATTCAGTACTTC; CDR3: CASSVEGIQYF
D: TRBD2; size: .; V: TRBV24-1; J: TRBJ2-1; DNA: TGTGCCACCAGTGACCGGACTAGCGGGAGGCGGAATGAGCAGTTCTTC; CDR3: CATSDRTSGRRNEQFF
D: TRBD2; size: few; V: TRBV27; J: TRBJ2-4; DNA: TGTGCCAGCAGTCCTCGGTCCTGGAAAAGCGGGAGGGAAGCCAAAAACATTCAGTACTTC; CDR3: CASSPRSWKSGREAKNIQYF
D: TRBD1; size: .; V: TRBV29-1; J: TRBJ2-2; DNA: TGCAGCGTTGAAGGTAGAGGACAGGGTGGAACCGGGGAGCTGTTTTTT; CDR3: CSVEGRGQGGTGELFF
D: TRBD1; size: few; V: TRBV20-1; J: TRBJ1-5; DNA: TGCAGTGCTAGATCGACAGGGGGCAATCAGCCCCAGCATTTT; CDR3: CSARSTGGNQPQHF
D: .; size: .; V: TRBV27; J: TRBJ2-7; DNA: TGTGCCAGCAGTTTACCGTCTGACGAGCAGTACTTC; CDR3: CASSLPSDEQYF
D: TRBD1; size: .; V: TRBV28; J: TRBJ1-1; DNA: TGTGCCAGCAGTTTATTACCGACAGGGGAAAAGAACACTGACGCTTTCTTT; CDR3: CASSLLPTGEKNTDAFF
D: .; size: .; V: TRBV5-5; J: TRBJ1-6; DNA: TGTGCCAGCCACTCGGACCCGGGGGATTCACCCCTCCACTTT; CDR3: CASHSDPGDSPLHF
D: TRBD1; size: few; V: TRBV7-9; J: TRBJ2-5; DNA: TGTGCCAGCAGCCGTCCCCCGACAGGGGATCCCCAAGAGACCCAGTACTTC; CDR3: CASSRPPTGDPQETQYF
D: .; size: few; V: TRBV6-1; J: TRBJ1-5; DNA: TGTGCCAGCAGTGACTGGGGTCTCAGCAATCAGCCCCAGCATTTT; CDR3: CASSDWGLSNQPQHF
D: .; size: few; V: TRBV7-2; J: TRBJ2-5; DNA: TGTGCCAGCAGCTTGTCAGGACACAGGGGAGGGGAGACCCAGTACTTC; CDR3: CASSLSGHRGGETQYF
D: .; size: few; V: TRBV7-2; J: TRBJ1-5; DNA: TGTGCCAGCAGCTCAGTTGGGGGGCAGCCCCAGCATTTT; CDR3: CASSSVGGQPQHF
D: TRBD2; size: .; V: TRBV10-3; J: TRBJ2-7; DNA: TGTGCCATCAGGATGACTAGCGCTGGTGGGGACGAGCAGTACTTC; CDR3: CAIRMTSAGGDEQYF
D: .; size: .; V: TRBV2; J: TRBJ1-1; DNA: TGTGCCAGCAGTGAAGTCGTCTTGTCAGGGATCGACACTGAAGCTTTCTTT; CDR3: CASSEVVLSGIDTEAFF
D: .; size: .; V: TRBV19; J: TRBJ2-5; DNA: TGTGCCAGTAGTACATGGCGGGGTCCGGAGACCCAGTACTTC; CDR3: CASSTWRGPETQYF
D: TRBD1; size: .; V: TRBV5-1; J: TRBJ1-1; DNA: TGCGCCAGCAGCTTGGCGGTCCAGGGGGGCACTGAAGCTTTCTTT; CDR3: CASSLAVQGGTEAFF
D: .; size: .; V: TRBV7-6; J: TRBJ1-4; DNA: TGTGCCAGCAGCGTAGTAGGTGAAAAACTGTTTTTT; CDR3: CASSVVGEKLFF
D: TRBD1; size: once; V: TRBV6-6; J: TRBJ1-3; DNA: TGTGCCAGCAGTTACCTCAAGGACAGGGCCTCTGGAAACACCATATATTTT; CDR3: CASSYLKDRASGNTIYF